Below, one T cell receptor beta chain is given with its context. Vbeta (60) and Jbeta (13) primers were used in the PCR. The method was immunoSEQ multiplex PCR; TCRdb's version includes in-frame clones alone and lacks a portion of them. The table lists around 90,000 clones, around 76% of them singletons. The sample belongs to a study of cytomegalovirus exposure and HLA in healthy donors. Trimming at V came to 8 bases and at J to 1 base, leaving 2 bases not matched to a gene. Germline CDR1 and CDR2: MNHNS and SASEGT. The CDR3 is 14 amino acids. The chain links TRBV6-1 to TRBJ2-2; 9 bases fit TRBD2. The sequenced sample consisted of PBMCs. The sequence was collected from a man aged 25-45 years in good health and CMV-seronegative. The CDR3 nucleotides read TGTGCCAGCGGGACTAGCCTGAACACCGGGGAGCTGTTTTTT. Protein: CASGTSLNTGELFF.